This is a list of T cell receptor beta chains from one sample in a study of cytomegalovirus exposure and HLA in healthy donors. Some clones are missing from TCRdb's copy, which holds only in-frame ones; the method was immunoSEQ multiplex PCR. This sample carries some 180,000 clones, more than 85% of them seen once, and the ten largest clones take approximately 0.23%. The specimen was PBMCs. Receptor source: a girl under two years old in good health and CMV-seronegative. CDR3s include the opening cysteine and the closing phenylalanine or tryptophan. A D gene is named only where the DNA matches it firmly. For some rows the clone size is stated as once, few or many, or as a class when expanded; others skip it.

CDR3	DNA	J	size	D	V
CASSQVLTGGRVGSYNEQFF	TGTGCCAGCAGCCAAGTTCTGACAGGGGGCCGGGTCGGGTCCTACAATGAGCAGTTCTTC	TRBJ2-1	NA	TRBD1	TRBV4-2
CASSPGTGASLAKNIQYF	TGCGCCAGCAGCCCCGGGACAGGTGCTTCTCTAGCCAAAAACATTCAGTACTTC	TRBJ2-4	NA	TRBD1	TRBV5-1
CASSQTGGELFF	TGCGCCAGCAGCCAGACGGGTGGGGAGCTGTTTTTT	TRBJ2-2	NA	NA	TRBV4-1
CASSQLALATEQFF	TGTGCCAGCAGCCAACTAGCTCTAGCGACTGAGCAGTTCTTC	TRBJ2-1	NA	NA	TRBV7-3
CASSLEPPGQVYEQYF	TGCGCCAGCAGCTTGGAACCCCCGGGACAGGTCTACGAGCAGTACTTC	TRBJ2-7	few	TRBD1	TRBV5-1
CASSQDTGSGSSRTGELFF	TGCGCCAGCAGCCAAGATACCGGGAGCGGGAGCAGTCGCACCGGGGAGCTGTTTTTT	TRBJ2-2	NA	TRBD2	TRBV4-3
CASSLAGGDEQYF	TGTGCCAGCAGCTTAGCGGGGGGAGACGAGCAGTACTTC	TRBJ2-7	NA	NA	TRBV7-6
CASHNPDTPAYEQYF	TGTGCCAGCCACAACCCGGACACCCCGGCATACGAGCAGTACTTC	TRBJ2-7	NA	NA	TRBV2
CAWGTAYGYTF	TGTGCCTGGGGGACAGCCTATGGCTACACCTTC	TRBJ1-2	NA	TRBD1	TRBV30
CAFFKQKAAYEQYF	TGCGCTTTTTTCAAGCAGAAGGCGGCATACGAGCAGTACTTC	TRBJ2-7	few	NA	TRBV5-1
CASSRTGLSEQYF	TGTGCCAGCAGTCGGACAGGGCTCAGCGAGCAGTACTTC	TRBJ2-7	NA	TRBD1	TRBV6-1
CASRGQGWAGEQYF	TGTGCCAGTAGAGGACAGGGGTGGGCAGGCGAGCAGTACTTC	TRBJ2-7	NA	TRBD1	TRBV19
CASSTRGGTVVYEQYF	TGTGCCAGTAGTACACGTGGCGGGACGGTTGTCTACGAGCAGTACTTC	TRBJ2-7	NA	NA	TRBV19
CASSFISGTEAFF	TGTGCCAGCAGCTTTATATCGGGAACTGAAGCTTTCTTT	TRBJ1-1	NA	NA	TRBV7-2
CAISESQGNSPLHF	TGTGCCATCAGTGAGTCACAGGGGAATTCACCCCTCCACTTT	TRBJ1-6	NA	TRBD1	TRBV10-3
CASSKTGLEQFF	TGTGCCAGCAGCAAAACAGGGCTTGAGCAGTTCTTC	TRBJ2-1	once	NA	TRBV7-9
CASSLIRDTEAFF	TGTGCCAGCAGCTTGATACGGGATACTGAAGCTTTCTTT	TRBJ1-1	NA	NA	TRBV5-6
CASSLAPARAGFGELFF	TGTGCCAGCAGCTTAGCCCCAGCTCGCGCGGGATTCGGGGAGCTGTTTTTT	TRBJ2-2	few	NA	TRBV7-8
CASSVGLSNYGYTF	TGTGCCAGCAGCGTAGGGCTGTCGAACTATGGCTACACCTTC	TRBJ1-2	NA	NA	TRBV9
CASSDSGSGINEQFF	TGTGCCAGCAGTGACTCTGGTAGCGGGATCAATGAGCAGTTCTTC	TRBJ2-1	NA	TRBD2	TRBV6-4
CASSSSGTGGAGELFF	TGTGCCAGCAGCTCCTCCGGGACAGGGGGCGCCGGGGAGCTGTTTTTT	TRBJ2-2	NA	TRBD1	TRBV7-9
CASSPGPGMGYTF	TGTGCCAGCAGCCCCGGGCCGGGGATGGGCTACACCTTC	TRBJ1-2	NA	NA	TRBV7-9